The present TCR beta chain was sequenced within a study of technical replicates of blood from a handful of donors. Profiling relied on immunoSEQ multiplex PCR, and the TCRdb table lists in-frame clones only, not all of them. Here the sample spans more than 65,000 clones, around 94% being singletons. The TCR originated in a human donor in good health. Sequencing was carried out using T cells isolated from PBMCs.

The CDR3 spells CASSRPGDEAFF. As DNA, the CDR3 is TGTGCCAGTAGTAGACCAGGGGATGAAGCTTTCTTT. The V call is TRBV19, the J call TRBJ1-1; perhaps TRBD1 as D (6 bases). Trimming shortened V by 4 bases and J by 7 bases, and 10 bases separated the two germline ends. This CDR3 is built from 12 residues. Germline CDR1 reads LNHDA; CDR2 reads SQIVND (reference sequence).